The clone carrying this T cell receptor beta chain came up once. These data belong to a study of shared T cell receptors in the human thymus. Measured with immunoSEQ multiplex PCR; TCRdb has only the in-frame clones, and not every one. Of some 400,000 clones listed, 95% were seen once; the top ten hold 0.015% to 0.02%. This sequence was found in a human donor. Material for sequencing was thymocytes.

CDR3 amino acids: CASSLDLGSGANVLTF. DNA of the CDR3: TGTGCCAGCAGCTTAGATCTGGGCTCTGGGGCCAACGTCCTGACTTTC. This chain uses TRBV11-2 with TRBJ2-6; D is ambiguous. The CDR3 spans 16 residues. Trimming pared 0 bases from V and 0 bases from J, leaving 6 bases between. CDR1 is SGHAT and CDR2 is FQNNGV in the germline V gene.